This T cell receptor beta chain was recorded in a study of regulatory T cells in long-lasting Graves disease. Through Arm-PCR of CDR3 regions and iRepertoire HTBI primers, TCR beta libraries were built. Via MiXCR, TCRdb re-called the multiplex PCR reads, giving one row per CDR3 protein. In the table there are about 220,000 distinct CDR3 sequences, 15% to 20% of which are singletons. Time point in this sample: newly diagnosed GD, antithyroid drugs for less than 3 months. The authors made the TCR library using RNA they extracted from PBMCs. This clonotype was seen just once. V was pared by 2 bases and J by 6 bases, with 10 bases of the junction left unmatched. The CDR3 is made up of 16 amino acids. Germline CDR1 reads MNHGY; CDR2 reads SAAAGT. The same data also went into a second study, on T cells in Graves' hyperthyroidism and ophthalmopathy. As that report states: The study enrolled patients aged 18 to 65 with newly diagnosed hyperthyroidism of under 2 months' duration.

The J gene is TRBJ1-1, the V gene TRBV6-8, with 9 bases matching TRBD1. The source material was peripheral blood mononuclear cells (PBMCs), sampled at new diagnosis, from a patient treated with antithyroid drugs. The sequence derives from a woman between 25 and 40 years old with Graves disease. The CDR3 nucleotides are TGTGCCAGCAGTTACCCCCGCGGACAGGGGAGGGCTGAAGCTTTCTTT. Residues: CASSYPRGQGRAEAFF.